These 32 T cell receptor beta chains came from one sample sequenced in a study of OX40 agonist ivuxolimab in advanced cancers. Produced via immunoSEQ multiplex PCR; TCRdb's table is partial and in-frame only. The sample includes 65,000 to 70,000 clones, 80% to 85% of them seen just once. This sample comprised CD4+ or CD8+ T cells sorted from blood, obtained in a trial of the OX40 agonist ivuxolimab. These receptor sequences come from an adult with an advanced solid tumor such as melanoma, head and neck, liver or kidney cancer.

This clone is a singleton in its sample. The gene calls are TRBV5-1 and TRBJ1-1, with D perhaps TRBD1 (5 bases). The germline gives CDR1 SGHRS, CDR2 YFSETQ. V lost 8 bases and J lost 5, with 16 bases in between. CDR3 size: 13 residues. CDR3 in amino acids: CASSAGQGTEAFF. DNA of the CDR3: TGCGCCAGTTCCGCGGGGCAAGGGACTGAAGCTTTCTTT. The complete variable domain, with remaining parts taken from reference TRBV5-1 and TRBJ1-1, reads KAGVTQTPRYLIKTRGQQVTLSCSPISGHRSVSWYQQTPGQGLQFLFEYFSETQRNKGNFPGRFSGRQFSNSRSEMNVSTLELGDSALYLCASSAGQGTEAFFGQGTRLTVV.

V and J are TRBV27 and TRBJ1-2; the D gene is possibly TRBD1 (6 bases). Per the germline V gene, CDR1 is MNHEY and CDR2 is SMNVEV (reference sequence). Trimming left V 5 bases short and J 4 bases short, with 14 bases between. The CDR3 is 14 residues long. CDR3 in DNA: TGTGCCAGCAGTAACAGGGTCCCAGGCTATGGCTACACCTTC. It yields the protein CASSNRVPGYGYTF.

The chain is built from TRBV28 and TRBJ2-3; D is perhaps TRBD2 (5 bases). The V end lost 8 bases, the J end lost 4 bases, and 13 bases lay between the germline ends. This CDR3 comprises 13 residues. Germline CDR1 is MDHEN and CDR2 is SYDVKM. This CDR3 is CASGKSGADTQYF. The CDR3 coding sequence is TGTGCCAGCGGTAAGAGCGGCGCAGATACGCAGTATTTT.

V is TRBV6-1 and J is TRBJ2-7, with 7 bases fitting TRBD1. Trimming removed 5 bases from V and 4 bases from J; junction bases left unmatched: 8. Germline V lookup: CDR1 MNHNS, CDR2 SASEGT. The CDR3 is 14 residues long. CDR3 nucleotide sequence: TGTGCCAGCAGTCCTCAGACAGGGAGATACGAGCAGTACTTC. Its translation: CASSPQTGRYEQYF.

This clone was seen just once. This chain links TRBV6-1 with TRBJ1-2; D call uncertain. Germline-derived CDR1 and CDR2 are MNHNS and SASEGT. This CDR3 spans 14 amino acids. Trimming removed 5 bases at V and 2 bases at J, with 12 bases between. The CDR3 region has the DNA TGTGCCAGCAGTCCAAATACAGCGAACTATGGCTACACCTTC. The encoded protein is CASSPNTANYGYTF.

The V call is TRBV9, the J call TRBJ2-7; 11 nucleotides line up with TRBD2. V gave up 1 base and J gave up 5 bases; unmatched junction bases: 5. The CDR3 has 15 amino acids. The V gene's germline CDR1 is SGDLS and CDR2 YYNGEE. The CDR3 nucleotides read TGTGCCAGCAGCGTAACTAGCGGGAGTATGAACGAGCAGTACTTC. Residues: CASSVTSGSMNEQYF.

The CDR3 reads CASSPMVQETQYF. DNA for the CDR3: TGTGCCAGCAGCCCCATGGTCCAAGAGACCCAGTACTTC. The gene calls are TRBV7-2 and TRBJ2-5; D gene uncertain. The V gene's germline CDR1 is SGHTA and CDR2 FQGNSA. V shed 5 bases and J shed 1 base, with 8 bases lying between them. This CDR3 region has 13 residues. The full variable domain, completed using reference TRBV7-2 and TRBJ2-5, is GAGVSQSPSNKVTEKGKDVELRCDPISGHTALYWYRQSLGQGLEFLIYFQGNSAPDKSGLPSDRFSAERTGGSVSTLTIQRTQQEDSAVYLCASSPMVQETQYFGPGTRLLVL.

The chain couples TRBV27 to TRBJ2-7; TRBD2 matches at 9 bases. V shed 2 bases and J 2 bases; nucleotides not matched to a gene: 4. This CDR3 comprises 15 residues. Germline CDR1 and CDR2: MNHEY and SMNVEV (reference sequence). CDR3 nucleotide sequence: TGTGCCAGCAGTTTAGGACTAGCGACGACCTACGAGCAGTACTTC. Protein product: CASSLGLATTYEQYF.

Here the CDR3 reads CASSPPRVETQYF. CDR3 sequence (DNA): TGTGCCAGCTCACCACCGAGGGTAGAGACCCAGTACTTC. V is TRBV18 and J is TRBJ2-5, with TRBD2 as a possible D gene (5 bases). V was pared by 0 bases and J by 4 bases, with 6 bases between. The germline CDR1 and CDR2 sequences are KGHSH and LQKENI. The CDR3 extends over 13 amino acids.

The chain joins TRBV28 to TRBJ1-6, with TRBD1 matching over 9 bases. Germline CDR1 is MDHEN and CDR2 is SYDVKM. V lost 4 bases and J lost 7; bases outside the gene matches: 5. The CDR3 spans 15 residues. CDR3 nucleotide sequence: TGTGCCAGCAGTTCGTCGACAGGGGGAAATTCACCCCTCCACTTT. Its protein product is CASSSSTGGNSPLHF.

This clone has a handful of counts. This chain joins TRBV18 and TRBJ1-1, with a weak D call TRBD1 (6 bases). Trimming took 6 bases from V and 2 from J, leaving 13 bases between them. The germline CDR1 and CDR2 sequences are KGHSH and LQKENI. The CDR3 extends over 14 amino acids. The CDR3 DNA is TGTGCCAGCTCCCAACAGGGATCTAACACTGAAGCTTTCTTT. This sequence encodes CASSQQGSNTEAFF.

The CDR3 loop is CASSTNEKLFF. The CDR3 coding sequence is TGTGCCAGCAGTACCAATGAAAAACTGTTTTTT. The chain joins TRBV9 to TRBJ1-4, with D unresolved. CDR1 is SGDLS and CDR2 is YYNGEE in the germline V gene. V lost 5 bases to trimming and J lost 5 bases, with 4 bases between them. The CDR3 has 11 amino acids.

The chain is built from TRBV5-5 and TRBJ1-1; the D is unclear. The V gene lost 3 bases and the J gene lost 6 bases, with 15 bases spanning the gap. CDR3 length equals 14 residues. CDR1 SGHKS and CDR2 YYEKEE come from the germline V gene (reference sequence). The CDR3 sequence is CASSSRTVRPEAFF. CDR3 DNA sequence: TGTGCCAGCAGCTCTAGGACGGTGAGGCCTGAAGCTTTCTTT.

The chain recombines TRBV7-2 with TRBJ2-7, with D perhaps matching TRBD1 or TRBD2 (5 bases each). V was trimmed by 6 bases and J by 0 bases, leaving 12 bases between them. The CDR3 loop spans 14 amino acids. Germline V gene lookup returns CDR1 SGHTA and CDR2 FQGNSA. The CDR3 reads CTSRPGPSSYEQYF. CDR3 bases: TGTACCAGCAGACCGGGACCGAGCTCCTACGAGCAGTACTTC.

The rearrangement uses TRBV6-5 and TRBJ2-5; 7 nucleotides align to TRBD1. The CDR3 has 15 amino acids. Germline V gene lookup returns CDR1 MNHEY and CDR2 SVGAGI. J was trimmed by 4 bases and V by 5 bases; bases with no gene match: 10. For the CDR3, the DNA is TGTGCCAGCAGTCCCGGACAGGCTGTGGGAGAGACCCAGTACTTC. It is translated as CASSPGQAVGETQYF.

The chain combines TRBV7-2 with TRBJ2-5; D might be TRBD1 (6 bases). The germline V gene encodes CDR1 SGHTA and CDR2 FQGNSA. This CDR3 is built from 14 residues. V lost 7 bases and J lost 5, with 17 bases in between. CDR3 region: CASTVAGGLETQYF. The DNA for the CDR3 is TGTGCCAGCACCGTAGCTGGGGGCCTCGAGACCCAGTACTTC.

This chain joins TRBV4-1 and TRBJ2-5, with TRBD2 identical over 11 bases. CDR1 is MGHRA, CDR2 YSYEKL, per germline. V lost 1 base and J lost 5; bases outside the gene matches: 15. This CDR3 has 19 amino acids. The CDR3 coding sequence is TGCGCCAGCAGCCAAGGAAGAGTAGGGACTAGCGGATTGGGGGAGACCCAGTACTTC. Translation: CASSQGRVGTSGLGETQYF.

The chain employs TRBV12-5 and TRBJ2-2, with 7 positions matching TRBD2. Germline V gene data show CDR1 as LGHNT and CDR2 as FRNRAP. There are 15 residues in the CDR3. V shed 2 bases and J 5 bases; nucleotides not matched to a gene: 5. CDR3 DNA sequence: TGTGCTAGTGGTTTGTTTGCGGGAGTTACCGGGGAGCTGTTTTTT. This gives the protein CASGLFAGVTGELFF.

The chain recombines TRBV5-4 with TRBJ1-2; possible D gene TRBD1, 5 bases. There are 13 residues in the CDR3. Germline lookup yields CDR1 SGHNT and CDR2 YYREEE (reference sequence). The germline V and J ends were trimmed by 3 bases and 8 bases, with 14 bases remaining between them. Here the CDR3 DNA reads TGTGCCAGCAGCTGGGGAGGGGATAGGGGCTACACCTTC. Protein product: CASSWGGDRGYTF. The whole variable domain, filled in from reference TRBV5-4 and TRBJ1-2, reads ETGVTQSPTHLIKTRGQQVTLRCSSQSGHNTVSWYQQALGQGPQFIFQYYREEENGRGNFPPRFSGLQFPNYSSELNVNALELDDSALYLCASSWGGDRGYTFGSGTRLTVV.

This clone was seen just once. This chain links TRBV7-2 with TRBJ1-3; 10 nucleotides line up with TRBD1. CDR1 and CDR2 from the germline V gene are SGHTA and FQGNSA. CDR3 length: 16 amino acids. The V segment lost 4 bases and the J segment 4 bases; nucleotides outside the gene matches: 7. This CDR3 is CASSSPGQGKGNTIYF. The CDR3, as DNA: TGTGCCAGCAGCTCACCGGGACAGGGGAAAGGAAACACCATATATTTT.

This chain joins TRBV7-2 and TRBJ2-2, with D unclear. This CDR3 comprises 14 residues. V lost 1 base and J 1 base, leaving 4 bases between the germline ends. From germline, CDR1 is SGHTA and CDR2 FQGNSA. This CDR3 reads CASSLDQNTGELFF. In DNA form, the CDR3 reads TGTGCCAGCAGCTTAGACCAGAACACCGGGGAGCTGTTTTTT.

This clone was seen a handful of times. The chain links TRBV21-1 to TRBJ2-7. TRBV21-1 is given as a pseudogene. The CDR3 loop spans 13 amino acids. This chain's CDR3 is CASSKGHLYEQYF. The CDR3 nucleotides are TGTGCCAGCAGCAAAGGCCACCTTTACGAGCAGTACTTC.

The rearrangement links TRBV9 to TRBJ2-4, with D perhaps matching TRBD1 or TRBD2 (5 bases each). Trimming shortened V by 0 bases and J by 6 bases, and 13 bases separated the two germline ends. The length of the CDR3 is 15 residues. Per germline, CDR1 SGDLS and CDR2 YYNGEE. The CDR3 DNA sequence: TGTGCCAGCAGCGTAGAGAAGCCGGGACCAAACATTCAGTACTTC. It codes for CASSVEKPGPNIQYF.

This chain uses TRBV5-6 with TRBJ1-2; weak D call: TRBD1 (5 bases). The CDR3 is 13 residues long. The germline V gene encodes CDR1 SGHDT and CDR2 YYEEEE. Trimming cost V 0 bases and J 7 bases, with 10 bases left between them. The CDR3 loop is CASSLDQGSGYTF. The CDR3 DNA reads TGTGCCAGCAGCTTGGATCAGGGTTCTGGCTACACCTTC.

The rearrangement links TRBV18 to TRBJ1-2; D uncertain. The V and J ends lost 6 bases and 5 bases respectively, with 16 bases between them. From germline, CDR1 is KGHSH and CDR2 LQKENI. This CDR3 has 14 residues. Written as DNA, the CDR3 is TGTGCCAGCTCCCCGATGGCGGAAGCGTATGGCTACACCTTC. This gives the protein CASSPMAEAYGYTF.

This chain connects TRBV11-2 to TRBJ2-1; D not resolved. This CDR3 contains 13 residues. The V end was cut by 3 bases, the J end by 3 bases, with 6 bases between. Germline V gene data show CDR1 as SGHAT and CDR2 as FQNNGV. The CDR3 region has the DNA TGTGCCAGCAGCTTTACTCTCTACAATGAGCAGTTCTTC. It encodes CASSFTLYNEQFF.

The chain is built from TRBV6-5 and TRBJ1-5; the D is unclear. Trimming took 0 bases from V and 9 from J, leaving 12 bases between them. This CDR3 contains 14 residues. Germline V CDR1 and CDR2: MNHEY, SVGAGI. The CDR3 nucleotides read TGTGCCAGCAGTTACTCGAAAGGAGCGAGGCCCCAGCATTTT. Translated: CASSYSKGARPQHF.

The chain combines TRBV19 with TRBJ2-1; maybe TRBD2 (5 bases). Germline V gives CDR1 LNHDA, CDR2 SQIVND (reference sequence). The CDR3 length is 16 residues. Trimming took off 1 base at V and 2 bases at J, with 12 bases between the two ends. The CDR3 DNA reads as TGTGCCAGTAGTATAGTCGGGGTTTTAACCTACAATGAGCAGTTCTTC. It translates to CASSIVGVLTYNEQFF.

The chain joins TRBV28 to TRBJ2-5, with TRBD1 matching 7 bases. V was pared by 3 bases and J by 1 base, with 5 bases of the junction left unmatched. The CDR3 is 15 residues long. The V gene's germline CDR1 is MDHEN and CDR2 SYDVKM. The CDR3 is CASSFWGQSQETQYF. The CDR3 coding sequence is TGTGCCAGCAGTTTTTGGGGACAGTCCCAAGAGACCCAGTACTTC.

CDR3 protein: CASSSAWRENSPLHF. The CDR3 DNA sequence: TGTGCCAGCAGCTCGGCCTGGAGGGAAAATTCACCCCTCCACTTT. The chain is built from TRBV5-7 and TRBJ1-6; D remains unclear. TRBV5-7 is placed among ORFs of uncertain function. The CDR3 runs 15 residues. Trimming took off 3 bases at V and 7 bases at J, with 14 bases between the two ends.

This chain uses TRBV19 with TRBJ1-5; 8 bases agree with TRBD1. CDR1 and CDR2 from the germline V gene are LNHDA and SQIVND (reference sequence). The CDR3 runs 18 residues. Trimming took 2 bases from V and 2 from J; bases not matched to a gene: 11. This chain's CDR3 is CASSIRTGLGYGNQPQHF. The CDR3 nucleotides read TGTGCCAGTAGTATACGGACAGGGTTGGGGTATGGCAATCAGCCCCAGCATTTT.

The chain has TRBV5-5 and TRBJ1-2, with D unresolved. Trimming stripped 3 bases from V and 7 bases from J, with 19 bases between. The germline CDR1 and CDR2 sequences are SGHKS and YYEKEE (reference sequence). CDR3 size: 15 residues. CDR3 sequence: CASSYRWGLLGGYTF. DNA of the CDR3: TGTGCCAGCAGCTACCGCTGGGGATTGCTAGGTGGCTACACCTTC.